The entry below gives a single TCR beta chain sequence along with its context. The antigen remains undetermined. Receiving focal radiation plus CTLA-4 blockade with ipilimumab were patients who had chemo-refractory metastatic non-small-cell lung cancer. This sample is part of a study of radiotherapy plus CTLA-4 blockade in lung cancer. Study overall: Among patients, over 15% showed objective responses, and about 31% had disease control.

The method was immunoSEQ multiplex PCR; TCRdb's version includes in-frame clones alone and lacks a portion of them. Found here are 80,000 or so clones, about four fifths of them singletons; the top ten hold 22%. Findings and caveats of the study: Reports state that early shifts in blood T cell clones, with interferon-beta, best predicted response. Expansion of tumor-derived TCR clones was observed in blood after radiotherapy plus ipilimumab.

The CDR3 totals 15 residues. Germline-derived CDR1 and CDR2 are SGHRS and YFSETQ. Unmatched junction bases numbered 10, after V lost 3 bases and J lost 5 bases. The rearrangement joins TRBV5-1 to TRBJ2-7; 8 nucleotides agree with TRBD1. This clonotype was sampled from a human donor with non-small cell lung cancer whose response to radiotherapy plus ipilimumab could not be evaluated. Some clones in this sample may be carry-over from other donors' samples. The sequences come from peripheral blood, collected from a patient treated with radiotherapy plus ipilimumab. CDR3 nucleotides: TGCGCCAGCAGCTCGACAGGGGCTGCGGTGCACGAGCAGTACTTC. This translates into CASSSTGAAVHEQYF.